The sequence of this TCR beta chain was determined in a study of blood T cell repertoires in COVID-19. Measured with immunoSEQ multiplex PCR; TCRdb has only the in-frame clones, and not every one. This table has 250,000 to 350,000 clones, 91% appearing once. Unmatched junction bases numbered 4, after V lost 4 bases and J lost 6 bases. There are 13 residues in the CDR3. Germline loops: CDR1 SGHRS, CDR2 YFSETQ. The sequenced sample was peripheral blood. The source of this sequence is a woman younger than 45 with COVID-19, enrolled during active disease. The chain combines TRBV5-1 with TRBJ1-2; 9 nucleotides line up with TRBD1. The CDR3 DNA reads as TGCGCCAGCAGCGCGGGACAGGGTGATGGCTACACCTTC. Translated, it gives CASSAGQGDGYTF.